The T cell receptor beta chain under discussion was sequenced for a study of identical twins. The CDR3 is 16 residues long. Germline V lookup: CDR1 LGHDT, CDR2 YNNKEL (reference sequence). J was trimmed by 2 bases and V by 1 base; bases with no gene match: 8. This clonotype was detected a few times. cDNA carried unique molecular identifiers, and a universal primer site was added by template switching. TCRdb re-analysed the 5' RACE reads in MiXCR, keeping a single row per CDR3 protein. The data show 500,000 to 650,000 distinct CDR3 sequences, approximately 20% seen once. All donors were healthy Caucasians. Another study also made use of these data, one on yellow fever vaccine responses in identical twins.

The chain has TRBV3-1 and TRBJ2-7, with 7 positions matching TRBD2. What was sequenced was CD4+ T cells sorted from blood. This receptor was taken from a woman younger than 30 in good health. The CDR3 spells CASSQARGRGAYEQYF. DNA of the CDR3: TGTGCCAGCAGCCAAGCTCGCGGGAGAGGGGCCTACGAGCAGTACTTC.